This T cell receptor (beta chain) was retrieved from a study of cytomegalovirus exposure and HLA in healthy donors. Of note for this clone: Its antigen is as yet unknown.

Study-wide points: Three chains linked to CMV were shown in vitro to be specific for CMV antigens. The authors listed some 150 TCR beta chains as cytomegalovirus-associated. Published work reported that the classifier diagnosed cytomegalovirus status with high specificity and sensitivity.

There are 13 residues in the CDR3. Trimming took off 6 bases at V and 5 bases at J, with 13 bases between the two ends. Looked up from germline, CDR1 is SNHLY and CDR2 is FYNNEI. The assay was immunoSEQ multiplex PCR, and TCRdb's table has in-frame clones only and misses some. Of around 150,000 clones detected, 84% appear once; the ten largest clones hold roughly 10%. V is TRBV2 and J is TRBJ1-1, with D possibly TRBD1 on 5 matching bases. The source of this sequence is a man aged 25-40 years in good health and CMV-seropositive. Sequences were obtained from PBMCs. This CDR3 reads CASSLAGGTEAFF. The CDR3 region has the DNA TGTGCCAGCAGCCTCGCGGGGGGGACTGAAGCTTTCTTT.